The text below deals with one T cell receptor beta chain. This sample was included in a study of control samples from healthy donors and cancer patients. From germline, CDR1 is KGHSH and CDR2 LQKENI. The CDR3 is made up of 15 amino acids. Trimming removed 2 bases from V and 5 bases from J, with 15 bases in between. Method: immunoSEQ multiplex PCR; TCRdb's copy keeps in-frame clones and lacks some. The sample shows about 110,000 clones, approximately 88% of them seen only once. Input material: PBMCs. The sequence came from a woman aged 60-75 years with lung cancer. This chain uses TRBV18 with TRBJ1-1; D unresolved. The DNA of the CDR3 is TGTGCCAGCTCACCAAGGGCAGGAACGGGGACTGAAGCTTTCTTT. As protein: CASSPRAGTGTEAFF.